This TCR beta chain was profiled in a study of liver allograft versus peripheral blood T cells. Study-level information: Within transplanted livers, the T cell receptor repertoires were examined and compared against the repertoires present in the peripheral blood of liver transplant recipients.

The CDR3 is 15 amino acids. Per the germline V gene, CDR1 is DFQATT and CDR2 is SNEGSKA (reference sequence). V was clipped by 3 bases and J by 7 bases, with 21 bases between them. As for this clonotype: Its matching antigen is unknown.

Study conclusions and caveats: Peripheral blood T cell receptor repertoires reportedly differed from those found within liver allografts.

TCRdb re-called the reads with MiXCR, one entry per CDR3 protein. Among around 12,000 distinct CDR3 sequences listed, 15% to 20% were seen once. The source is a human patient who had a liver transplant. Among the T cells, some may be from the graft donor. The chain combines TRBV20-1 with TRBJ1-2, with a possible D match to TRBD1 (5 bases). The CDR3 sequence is CSASLLAGGVGGYTF. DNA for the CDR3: TGCAGTGCTAGTCTATTAGCCGGGGGAGTGGGTGGCTACACCTTC.